Following are 3 T cell receptor beta chains from one sample sequenced in a study of tumor-infiltrating lymphocytes in primary liver carcinoma. Making TCR beta cDNA involved 400 to 600 ng total RNA and a constant-region primer. Generation of the TCR beta libraries relied on three nested multiplex PCR rounds using slightly modified ARM-PCR. Running 9 to 10 cycles apiece, the first two PCR rounds relied on TRBV1-TRBV30 forward primers together with a C-beta reverse primer. TCRdb ran MiXCR on the multiplex PCR reads and lists one entry per CDR3 protein. Here the sample spans 25,000 to 35,000 distinct CDR3 sequences, about three quarters being singletons. Co-extracting RNA and DNA was done with roughly 17-32 mg of unsorted bulk tissue as input. Sequenced: liver tumor tissue from sampling region 5. Subset reported: tumor region T5, tumor centre. These receptors were taken from a middle-aged man with primary liver carcinoma and hepatitis B virus infection.

Turning to this clonotype: At one of its ends the junction is not consistent with the germline gene, which may arise from a read error. This rearrangement joins TRBV6-2 or TRBV6-3 to TRBJ2-1, with D tentatively TRBD1 or TRBD2 (5 bases each). CDR1 MNHEY and CDR2 SVGEGT come from the germline V gene. The length of the CDR3 is 18 residues. CDR3 residues: CTSSPGGSRRSNRNEQFF. In DNA, the CDR3 is TGTACCAGCAGTCCTGGGGGTAGCCGGAGATCGAATCGCAATGAGCAGTTCTTC.

A note on this clonotype: Its ends do not fully match the called genes, so a read error is possible. The rearrangement links TRBV4-3 to TRBJ2-3; no clear D gene. Germline V lookup: CDR1 LGHNA, CDR2 YSLEER. The CDR3 has 12 amino acids. The CDR3 loop is CTSSHESDTQYF. The CDR3 coding sequence is TGCACCAGCAGCCATGAGAGCGATACGCAGTATTTT.

Remarks on this clonotype: Compared with germline, one end of the junction differs, possibly owing to a read error. V and J are TRBV4-3 and TRBJ2-1, with D perhaps TRBD1 (5 bases). CDR3 size: 13 residues. Looked up from germline, CDR1 is LGHNA and CDR2 is YSLEER. CDR3 amino acids: CASSKTGYNEQIF. The CDR3 DNA follows: TGCGCCAGCAGCAAAACAGGTTACAATGAGCAGATCTTC.